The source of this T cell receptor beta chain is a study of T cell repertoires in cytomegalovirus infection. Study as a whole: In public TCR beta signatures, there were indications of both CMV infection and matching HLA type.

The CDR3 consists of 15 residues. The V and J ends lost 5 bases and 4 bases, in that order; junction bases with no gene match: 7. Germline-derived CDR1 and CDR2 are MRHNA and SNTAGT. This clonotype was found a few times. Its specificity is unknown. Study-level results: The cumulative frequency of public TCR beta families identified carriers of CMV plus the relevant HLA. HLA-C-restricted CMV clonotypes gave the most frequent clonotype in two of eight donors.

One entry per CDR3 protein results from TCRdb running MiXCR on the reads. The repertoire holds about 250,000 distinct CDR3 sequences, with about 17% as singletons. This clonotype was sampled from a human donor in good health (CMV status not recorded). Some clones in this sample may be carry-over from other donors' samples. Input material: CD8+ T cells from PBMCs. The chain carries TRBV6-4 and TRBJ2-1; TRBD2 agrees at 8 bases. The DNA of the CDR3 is TGTGCCAGCAGTCCCCAGCGGGGGCCTTACAATGAGCAGTTCTTC. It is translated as CASSPQRGPYNEQFF.